A selection of T cell receptor beta chains follows, all from one sample in a study of T-cell reconstitution after alpha-beta-depleted transplantation in children. TCRdb called the PCR reads again in MiXCR, with one record for every CDR3 protein. The profile shows around 500,000 distinct CDR3 sequences, roughly 23% of them singletons. The sample in question was PBMCs, mostly from graft donor cells, obtained 360 days after TCRalphabeta/CD19-depleted stem cell transplant. All receptors come from a boy less than two years old who had a stem cell transplant for acute myeloid leukemia, so the T cells may come from the graft donor. The CDR3 runs from the conserved cysteine through the conserved F or W. The D gene is left open where the match is weak.

>.|TRBV12-3/TRBV12-4
CASSFAGHQETQYF
>.|TRBV11-2
CASSPWGRVTSENTGELFF
>TRBD1|TRBV29-1
CSARGVGQGQSEAFF
>.|TRBV20-1
CSARDWGGAKAFF
>.|TRBV4-3
CASSQEGGGRETQYF
>.|TRBV3-1
CASSRMDYGYTF
>.|TRBV5-6
CASSLINEQYF
>.|TRBV28
CASSRHSGANVLTF
>.|TRBV7-9
CASSPNFQETQYF
>TRBD2|TRBV4-2
CASSQVGTSSYNEQFF
>.|TRBV29-1
CSVGMSEKLFF
>TRBD2|TRBV12-3/TRBV12-4
CASSFAGGGAGETQYF
>.|TRBV20-1
CSAATGEFYNEQFF
>TRBD1|TRBV5-1
CASSEGQGGSYEQYF
>.|TRBV12-3/TRBV12-4
CASSLTEVLAEAFF
>.|TRBV6-1
CASTRTTDNEQFF
>TRBD2|TRBV20-1
CSARGRGDYNEQFF
>TRBD1|TRBV5-6
CASSLETGYPNEQFF
>.|TRBV18
CASSPVGESGELFF
>TRBD1|TRBV20-1
CRPSRGRTDTQYF